These T cell receptor beta chains were read from a single sample in a study of blood T cell repertoires in COVID-19. Libraries were prepared by immunoSEQ multiplex PCR; TCRdb keeps only in-frame clonotypes and omits some of them. The data contain over 200,000 clones, roughly 84% of them singletons. Input material: peripheral blood. These receptors were taken from a man in his forties with acute or convalescent COVID-19. Each CDR3 is given without its conserved first and last residue.

v_call	cdr3_length	cdr3_aa
TRBV7-9	14	ASSVDRGRDAYGYT
TRBV7-2	13	ASRTDGGMNTEAF
TRBV7-2	11	ASSQSPNSPLH
TRBV19	14	ASRSIDSSSYNEQF
TRBV24-1	11	ATSDPGLDRKY
TRBV4-1	15	ASSHPLEETSYNEQF
TRBV7-9	15	ASSLAPRQGIIQPQH
TRBV5-1	11	ASSAGMNTEAF
TRBV19	11	ASSRDSGETQY
TRBV12-3/TRBV12-4	11	ASSFSGSDEQY
TRBV29-1	11	SVEREGAWGYT
TRBV6-6	13	ASSYGRARNSPLH
TRBV27	14	ASSLSSSGLSYEQY
TRBV10-2	12	ASRGREFGNEQF
TRBV10-3	14	AISDNSGGSYNEQF
TRBV30	10	AWSRQVGEAF
TRBV6-5	12	ASRSSGSAQPQH
TRBV6-5	12	ASSYSRAVYGYT
TRBV4-2	13	ASSQDLTGGNTIY
TRBV3-1/TRBV3-2	12	ASSHGTRAYEQY
TRBV2	12	ASSYPGGGYGYT
TRBV5-1	12	ASGPIGGMYGYT
TRBV4-2	12	ASSRNQGSDTQY
TRBV4-2	11	AFGQGLATEAF
TRBV5-1	13	ASSSEQGARYGYT
TRBV12-5	15	ASGLATGVAGANVLT
TRBV28	15	ASVSQGVVRSDTEAF
TRBV6-2/TRBV6-3	15	ASSFLAGGVNTGELF
TRBV4-2	12	ASSQDSASTEAF
TRBV5-1	11	ASSLVRGSPLH
TRBV4-1	12	ASSRDRGNTEAF
TRBV3-1/TRBV3-2	15	ASSPIAPGQGAGEQY
TRBV7-8	13	ASRVEGLGPDEQY
TRBV2	11	ASSDRVRTEAF
TRBV5-6	14	ASSRTSGDFYNEQF
TRBV4-3	11	ASSQLFDQPQH
TRBV5-1	11	ASSLYRGEGYT
TRBV6-5	12	ASTAGRLNTEAF
TRBV10-3	12	ATRLAGDVDTQY
TRBV11-2	13	ASSHPRAANEKLF
TRBV5-1	12	ASSSPDRVQGYT
TRBV7-3	14	ASSLKGLAVYNEQF
TRBV19	11	ASNKGQNEKLF
TRBV18	14	ASSPSGTGLAGELF
TRBV4-1	16	ASSQDRGTSGRASEQY
TRBV5-1	14	ASSLVDGSRQETQY
TRBV6-5	13	ASSPPAGDNSPLH
TRBV7-6	12	ASNSGPNTGELF
TRBV27	13	ASREWGQGEETQY
TRBV5-1	13	ASSRTSSHAGELF
TRBV7-2	13	ASFRTVFSSETQY
TRBV3-1/TRBV3-2	13	ASSQYPLADNEQF
TRBV9	13	ASSLRFAGEHEQF
TRBV11-2	11	ASSKDGDQPQH
TRBV10-1	12	ARGGLAVVNEQF
TRBV5-1	13	ASSPGTTNTGELF
TRBV19	12	ASKEDRGWNEQF
TRBV11-2	15	ASSLEVYRGGSYEQY